Each of the 15 T cell receptor beta chains below was sequenced from the same sample in a study of blood T cell repertoires in COVID-19. Assay: immunoSEQ multiplex PCR; the TCRdb copy retains only in-frame clones and omits some. Among around 200,000 clones listed, approximately 88% were seen once. Material: PBMCs or T cells enriched from blood (not recorded which). The origin of the receptors is a woman in her 30s who had recovered from COVID-19.

The V and J genes are TRBV5-1 and TRBJ1-2, with D unresolved. Germline V gene sequence: CDR1 SGHRS, CDR2 YFSETQ. CDR3 size: 14 residues. V shed 1 base and J shed 3 bases, with 10 bases lying between them. The CDR3 nucleotides read TGCGCCAGCAGCTTGACAGCGGAATACTATGGCTACACCTTC. Translation gives CASSLTAEYYGYTF.

This clone was observed at least ten times. V is TRBV5-4 and J is TRBJ1-2, with 11 bases that match TRBD1. Germline loops: CDR1 SGHNT, CDR2 YYREEE (reference sequence). CDR3 size: 15 residues. The V segment lost 2 bases and the J segment 7 bases; nucleotides outside the gene matches: 7. The CDR3 sequence is CASSFPGQGAGGYTF. The CDR3 DNA reads TGTGCCAGCAGCTTTCCCGGACAGGGGGCGGGTGGCTACACCTTC. The variable domain in full, completed from reference TRBV5-4 and TRBJ1-2, reads ETGVTQSPTHLIKTRGQQVTLRCSSQSGHNTVSWYQQALGQGPQFIFQYYREEENGRGNFPPRFSGLQFPNYSSELNVNALELDDSALYLCASSFPGQGAGGYTFGSGTRLTVV.

CDR3 amino acids: CASSVGSTGGVEAFF. The CDR3 bases are TGTGCCAGCAGCGTAGGTTCTACAGGGGGAGTTGAAGCTTTCTTT. This chain connects TRBV9 to TRBJ1-1, with 8 bases aligning to TRBD1. The CDR3 has 15 amino acids. Germline-derived CDR1 and CDR2 are SGDLS and YYNGEE. J gave up 7 bases and V 0 bases, and 8 bases lay outside the gene matches.

The chain is built from TRBV2 and TRBJ2-3; 7 bases map to TRBD2. V lost 2 bases, J lost 4 bases, and 6 bases stayed unmatched. CDR3 size: 15 residues. Germline lookup yields CDR1 SNHLY and CDR2 FYNNEI. CDR3: CASSELRERADTQYF. CDR3 DNA: TGTGCCAGCAGTGAACTGCGGGAGAGAGCAGATACGCAGTATTTT.

This chain uses TRBV18 with TRBJ1-1, with 7 bases fitting TRBD1. Germline lookup yields CDR1 KGHSH and CDR2 LQKENI. Trimming removed 3 bases from V and 5 bases from J; junction bases left unmatched: 6. The CDR3 consists of 14 residues. The CDR3, as DNA: TGTGCCAGCTCACCGACAGGGCAGGAGACTGAAGCTTTCTTT. Translation gives CASSPTGQETEAFF.

The chain employs TRBV2 and TRBJ1-2; D remains ambiguous. The CDR3 is 10 amino acids. Germline V gene data show CDR1 as SNHLY and CDR2 as FYNNEI. Between the trimmed V and J ends, which lost 8 bases and 1 base, there was a span of 2 bases. This CDR3 reads CASYNYGYTF. The DNA of the CDR3 is TGTGCCAGCTATAACTATGGCTACACCTTC.

This sequence joins TRBV2 and TRBJ2-1; weak D call: TRBD1 (6 bases). V lost 8 bases and J lost 6, with 11 bases in between. The CDR3 consists of 12 residues. Germline V CDR1 and CDR2: SNHLY, FYNNEI. The CDR3 nucleotides read TGTGCCAGCTGGGGCAGGGGCAATGAGCAGTTCTTC. It codes for CASWGRGNEQFF.

This clone has a handful of counts. The chain employs TRBV29-1 and TRBJ1-1; 12 nucleotides line up with TRBD1. The J segment lost 1 base and the V segment lost 2 bases, leaving 2 bases of the junction unmatched. This CDR3 comprises 15 residues. The germline gives CDR1 SQVTM, CDR2 ANQGSEA. CDR3 DNA sequence: TGCAGCGTTGAACCGGGACAGGGGGCGAACACTGAAGCTTTCTTT. It translates to CSVEPGQGANTEAFF.

V and J are TRBV7-3 and TRBJ2-5; 12 positions match TRBD2. The CDR3 is 15 residues long. Germline CDR1 SGHTA, CDR2 FQGTGA. The V segment lost 3 bases and the J segment 2 bases; nucleotides outside the gene matches: 1. CDR3 protein: CASSFGTSGQETQYF. The CDR3 DNA is TGTGCCAGCAGCTTTGGGACTAGCGGGCAAGAGACCCAGTACTTC. The full variable domain, in which reference TRBV7-3 and TRBJ2-5 provide the parts outside the CDR3, is GAGVSQTPSNKVTEKGKYVELRCDPISGHTALYWYRQSLGQGPEFLIYFQGTGAADDSGLPNDRFFAVRPEGSVSTLKIQRTERGDSAVYLCASSFGTSGQETQYFGPGTRLLVL.

J is TRBJ2-7 and V is TRBV7-9, with 7 bases that match TRBD1. The CDR3 has 15 residues. From germline, CDR1 is SEHNR and CDR2 FQNEAQ (reference sequence). Germline trimming cut 1 base from V and 2 bases from J; bases unmatched to any gene: 5. Written as DNA, the CDR3 is TGTGCCAGCAGCTTAGAGACAGGGTCCGCCTACGAGCAGTACTTC. Protein sequence: CASSLETGSAYEQYF.

The chain recombines TRBV6-5 with TRBJ1-1; 7 nucleotides agree with TRBD1. V lost 5 bases and J lost 4; bases outside the gene matches: 7. Per the germline V gene, CDR1 is MNHEY and CDR2 is SVGAGI. The CDR3 spans 14 residues. CDR3 DNA: TGTGCCAGCAGTATTAGACAGGGCGGCACTGAAGCTTTCTTT. It yields the protein CASSIRQGGTEAFF.

CDR3 region: CASSQDPWREEAFF. The CDR3, as DNA: TGTGCCAGCAGCCAAGATCCGTGGAGGGAAGAAGCTTTCTTT. The chain combines TRBV3-1 (or the pseudogene TRBV3-2) with TRBJ1-1; the D is unclear. CDR1 is LGHDT, CDR2 YNNKEL, per germline (reference sequence). V lost 0 bases to trimming and J lost 8 bases, with 13 bases between them. CDR3 length equals 14 residues.

In DNA, the CDR3 is TGCGCCAGCAGCTTGGATGGGCGGGGGGTCTCCTACAATGAGCAGTTCTTC. It encodes CASSLDGRGVSYNEQFF. This chain uses TRBV5-1 with TRBJ2-1; 8 positions match TRBD2. The CDR3 covers 17 residues. Unmatched junction bases numbered 5, after V lost 0 bases and J lost 0 bases. Germline V lookup: CDR1 SGHRS, CDR2 YFSETQ.

The chain joins TRBV18 to TRBJ2-5, with D perhaps TRBD1 (5 bases). The V gene lost 6 bases and the J gene lost 2 bases, with 13 bases spanning the gap. CDR1 and CDR2 from the germline V gene are KGHSH and LQKENI. The CDR3 length is 14 residues. Written as DNA, the CDR3 is TGTGCCAGCTCCCGACAACAGGATCAAGAGACCCAGTACTTC. This gives the protein CASSRQQDQETQYF.

The gene calls are TRBV5-6 and TRBJ2-7, with D possibly TRBD2 on 6 matching bases. Trimming took 3 bases from V and 2 from J, leaving 12 bases between them. CDR3 length: 14 amino acids. The germline gives CDR1 SGHDT, CDR2 YYEEEE. CDR3 coding DNA: TGTGCCAGCAGCTCCCCGGGACTCCCCTACGAGCAGTACTTC. Translating gives CASSSPGLPYEQYF.